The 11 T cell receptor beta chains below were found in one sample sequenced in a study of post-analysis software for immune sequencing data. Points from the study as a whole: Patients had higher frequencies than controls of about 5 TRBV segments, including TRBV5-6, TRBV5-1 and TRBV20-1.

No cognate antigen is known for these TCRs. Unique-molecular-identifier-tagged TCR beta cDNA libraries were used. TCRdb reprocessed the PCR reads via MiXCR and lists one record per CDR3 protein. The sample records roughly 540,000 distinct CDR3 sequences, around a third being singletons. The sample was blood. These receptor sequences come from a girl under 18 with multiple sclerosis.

The CDR3 region is CASSDISGSGRPNEQFF. The CDR3 region has the DNA TGTGCCAGCAGTGACATCTCGGGGAGCGGCCGGCCCAATGAGCAGTTCTTC. J is TRBJ2-1 and V is TRBV6-4; the D gene is possibly TRBD2 (5 bases). The ends were cut back, 2 bases at V and 6 bases at J, with 20 bases in the middle. CDR1 is MRHNA, CDR2 SNTAGT, per germline. The CDR3 spans 17 residues.

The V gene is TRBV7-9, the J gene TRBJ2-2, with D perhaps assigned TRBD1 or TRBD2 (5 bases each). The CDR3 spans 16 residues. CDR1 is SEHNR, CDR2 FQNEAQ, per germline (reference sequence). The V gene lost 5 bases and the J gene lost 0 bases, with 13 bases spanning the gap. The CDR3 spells CASSPQGRTNTGELFF. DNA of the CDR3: TGTGCCAGCAGCCCCCAGGGACGGACGAACACCGGGGAGCTGTTTTTT.

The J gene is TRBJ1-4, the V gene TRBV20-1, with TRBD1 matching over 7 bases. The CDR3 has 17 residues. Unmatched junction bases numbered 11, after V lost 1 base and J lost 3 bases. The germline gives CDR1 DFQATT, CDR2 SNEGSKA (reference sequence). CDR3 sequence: CSARGWGRGPSNEKLFF. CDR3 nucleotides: TGCAGTGCTAGAGGATGGGGGAGGGGGCCGTCTAATGAAAAACTGTTTTTT.

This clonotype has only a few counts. The CDR3 sequence is CASSYEVGGRSYEQYF. DNA of the CDR3: TGTGCCAGCAGTTACGAGGTGGGGGGCCGAAGTTACGAGCAGTACTTC. The J gene is TRBJ2-7, the V gene TRBV6-2 or TRBV6-3; D may match TRBD1 or TRBD2 (6 bases each). This CDR3 has 16 amino acids. The germline CDR1 and CDR2 sequences are MNHEY and SVGEGT. Deletions cut 2 bases from V and 4 bases from J, with 18 bases between.

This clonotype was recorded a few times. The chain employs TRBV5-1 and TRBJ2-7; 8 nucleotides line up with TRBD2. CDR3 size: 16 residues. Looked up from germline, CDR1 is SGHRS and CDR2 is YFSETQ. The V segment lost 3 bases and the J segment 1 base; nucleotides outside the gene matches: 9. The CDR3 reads CASSYVAGSGSYEQYF. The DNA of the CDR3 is TGCGCCAGCAGCTACGTAGCGGGATCTGGGTCCTACGAGCAGTACTTC.

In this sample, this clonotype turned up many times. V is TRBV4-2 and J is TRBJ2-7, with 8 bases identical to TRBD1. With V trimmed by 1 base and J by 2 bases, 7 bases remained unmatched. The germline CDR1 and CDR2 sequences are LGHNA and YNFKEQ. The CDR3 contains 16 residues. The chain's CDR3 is CASSQADRDRTYEQYF. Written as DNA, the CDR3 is TGTGCCAGCAGCCAAGCCGACCGGGACAGGACCTACGAGCAGTACTTC.

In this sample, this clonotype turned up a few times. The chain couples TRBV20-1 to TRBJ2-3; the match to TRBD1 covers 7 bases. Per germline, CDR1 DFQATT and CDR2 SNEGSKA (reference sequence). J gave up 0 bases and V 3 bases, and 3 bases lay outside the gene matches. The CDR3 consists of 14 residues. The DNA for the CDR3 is TGCAGTGCTAGTGGGGGACAGAGCACAGATACGCAGTATTTT. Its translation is CSASGGQSTDTQYF.

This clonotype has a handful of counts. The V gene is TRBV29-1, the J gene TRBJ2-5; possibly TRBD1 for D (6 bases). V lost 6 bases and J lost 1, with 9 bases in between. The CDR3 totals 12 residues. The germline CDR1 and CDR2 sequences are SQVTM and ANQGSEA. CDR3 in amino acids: CSVAGVQETQYF. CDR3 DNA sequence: TGCAGCGTGGCAGGGGTCCAAGAGACCCAGTACTTC.

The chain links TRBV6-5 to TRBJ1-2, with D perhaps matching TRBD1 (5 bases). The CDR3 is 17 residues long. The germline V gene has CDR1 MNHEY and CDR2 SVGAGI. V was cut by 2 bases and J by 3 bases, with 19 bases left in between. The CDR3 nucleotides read TGTGCCAGCAGTTACGCTAACCCGGGGGGAGGCGACTATGGCTACACCTTC. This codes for CASSYANPGGGDYGYTF.

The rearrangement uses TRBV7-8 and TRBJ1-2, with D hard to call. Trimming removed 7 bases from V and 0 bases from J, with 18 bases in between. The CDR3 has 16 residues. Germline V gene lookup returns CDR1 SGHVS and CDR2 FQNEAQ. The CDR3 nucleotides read TGTGCCAGCACCCGGACTGAAACTGAGGCTAACTATGGCTACACCTTC. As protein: CASTRTETEANYGYTF.

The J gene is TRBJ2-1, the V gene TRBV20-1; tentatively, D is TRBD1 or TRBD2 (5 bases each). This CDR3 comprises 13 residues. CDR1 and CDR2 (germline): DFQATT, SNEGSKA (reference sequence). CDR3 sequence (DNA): TGCTTGGGGGTGGGGAACGGCTACAATGAGCAGTTCTTC. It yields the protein CLGVGNGYNEQFF.